This TCR beta chain originates from a study of fetal regulatory T cell absence and autoimmunity. Study findings and constraints: Pancreas and cord blood did not differ much in TRB family usage. In IPEX syndrome, oligoclonal enrichment was read as supporting prenatal antigen-driven autoimmunity in the pancreas.

A remark on this clone: What it binds is unknown.

This was a survey-level run. TCRdb's copy holds only in-frame clones and misses some; the assay was immunoSEQ multiplex PCR. The data hold around 45,000 clones, with about 79% observed a single time. The germline CDR1 and CDR2 sequences are ENHRY and SYGVKD. The CDR3 contains 15 residues. With V trimmed by 2 bases and J by 7 bases, 4 bases remained unmatched. The sequenced sample consisted of cord blood. This chain uses TRBV10-3 with TRBJ1-4; 10 nucleotides match TRBD1. This TCR derives from a newborn boy with IPEX syndrome. The DNA of the CDR3 is TGTGCCATCAGTGAGGACAGGGGGCGCTTTGAAAAACTGTTTTTT. It codes for CAISEDRGRFEKLFF.